The 8 T cell receptor beta chains below come from one sample, sequenced in a study of blood T cell repertoires in COVID-19. Sequencing used immunoSEQ multiplex PCR; TCRdb keeps in-frame clones, though not all of them. The profile shows under 350,000 clones, approximately 90% of them singletons. The material sequenced was peripheral blood. The receptors derive from a man between 40 and 49 years old with acute or convalescent COVID-19.

This rearrangement joins TRBV4-2 to TRBJ2-2; TRBD2 matches at 13 bases. Germline trimming cut 1 base from V and 7 bases from J; bases unmatched to any gene: 3. CDR1 is LGHNA, CDR2 YNFKEQ, per germline. The CDR3 sequence is 16 residues long. CDR3 sequence: CASSQGLAGGSGELFF. CDR3 sequence (DNA): TGTGCCAGCAGCCAAGGACTAGCGGGGGGAAGCGGGGAGCTGTTTTTT.

This sequence joins TRBV24-1 and TRBJ1-1; D might be TRBD1 (6 bases). This CDR3 comprises 16 residues. The germline CDR1 and CDR2 sequences are KGHDR and SFDVKD. Trimming stripped 4 bases from V and 5 bases from J, with 19 bases between. CDR3 bases: TGTGCCACCAGTGACCGATCCCTTGGACAGCGAACTGAAGCTTTCTTT. It encodes CATSDRSLGQRTEAFF.

The J gene is TRBJ1-2, the V gene TRBV6-5; TRBD1 matches at 9 bases. This CDR3 is 15 amino acids long. The V and J ends lost 6 bases and 4 bases, in that order; junction bases with no gene match: 9. Germline V lookup: CDR1 MNHEY, CDR2 SVGAGI. The CDR3 nucleotides are TGTGCCAGCAGACTCAGGACAGGGGAAGTCTATGGCTACACCTTC. It encodes CASRLRTGEVYGYTF.

On this clone itself: Other DNA sequences in the sample encode the same CDR3. This chain uses TRBV9 with TRBJ2-7; 10 nucleotides align to TRBD1. This CDR3 is 14 amino acids long. Germline CDR1 reads SGDLS; CDR2 reads YYNGEE. The ends lost 0 bases at V and 5 bases at J; junction bases unmatched: 2. DNA of the CDR3: TGTGCCAGCAGCGTAGGACAGGGGGCGGACGAGCAGTACTTC. It is translated as CASSVGQGADEQYF.

The V gene is TRBV6-5, the J gene TRBJ1-2, with 9 bases that match TRBD1. The V gene end was trimmed by 7 bases and the J gene end by 3 bases; junction bases not matched to a gene: 9. This CDR3 spans 15 amino acids. In germline, CDR1 is MNHEY, CDR2 SVGAGI. CDR3 sequence reads: CASTLGWTGDYGYTF. The CDR3 bases are TGTGCCAGCACCTTGGGGTGGACAGGGGACTATGGCTACACCTTC.

The count of this clone is one. The chain uses TRBV9 and TRBJ1-5; D uncertain. This CDR3 contains 14 residues. V was cut by 4 bases and J by 1 base, with 9 bases left in between. Germline V lookup: CDR1 SGDLS, CDR2 YYNGEE. The CDR3 DNA follows: TGTGCCAGCAGCCCACCCGGGAGCAATCAGCCCCAGCATTTT. This encodes CASSPPGSNQPQHF.

CDR3 nucleotides: TGTGCCTGGAGTCCCGGGAGGGACACTGAAGCTTTCTTT. It is translated as CAWSPGRDTEAFF. The V gene is TRBV30, the J gene TRBJ1-1; no reliable D call. Trimming shortened V by 2 bases and J by 3 bases, and 10 bases separated the two germline ends. Germline assignment: CDR1 GTSNPN and CDR2 SVGIG (reference sequence). The CDR3 runs to 13 residues.

The genes are TRBV25-1 and TRBJ1-1, with D hard to call. The ends were cut back, 1 base at V and 7 bases at J, with 10 bases in the middle. The CDR3 totals 13 residues. Germline CDR1 is MGHDK and CDR2 is SYGVNS. The CDR3 reads CASSELKEDEAFF. DNA for the CDR3: TGTGCCAGCAGTGAATTGAAGGAGGATGAAGCTTTCTTT.